Presented here are 6 T cell receptor beta chains from one specimen sequenced in a study of shared clonotypes between healthy human individuals. The naive CD8 population came from CD45RO-negative cells selected for CCR7, without terminally differentiated effector memory CD45RA+ cells. Libraries were prepared by immunoSEQ multiplex PCR; TCRdb keeps only in-frame clonotypes and omits some of them. The repertoire consists of millions of clones, with about 92% occurring once and the leading ten covering 1.7%. Sequencing input: naive CD8+ T cells from PBMCs. Receptor source: a man aged 18 to 30 in good health. Some clones in this sample may be carry-over from other donors' samples.

The chain is built from TRBV27 and TRBJ1-5; a weak D match, TRBD1 (6 bases). This CDR3 has 14 residues. Trimming removed 10 bases from V and 2 bases from J, with 15 bases in between. Germline values: CDR1 MNHEY, CDR2 SMNVEV (reference sequence). The CDR3 region is CATTSRQGNQPQHF. In DNA form, the CDR3 reads TGTGCCACTACCTCCCGACAGGGCAATCAGCCCCAGCATTTT.

In this sample, this clone turned up once. This chain connects TRBV10-2 to TRBJ2-7, with 9 bases that match TRBD2. The V gene's germline CDR1 is WSHSY and CDR2 SAAADI. This CDR3 region has 15 residues. The V and J ends lost 0 bases and 3 bases, in that order; junction bases with no gene match: 3. Written as DNA, the CDR3 is TGCGCCAGCAGTGAGTCGCGAGCGGGAGGCTACGAGCAGTACTTC. It codes for CASSESRAGGYEQYF.

The chain has TRBV28 and TRBJ2-1, with 14 bases lining up with TRBD2. J was trimmed by 7 bases and V by 5 bases; bases with no gene match: 7. The germline gives CDR1 MDHEN, CDR2 SYDVKM. This CDR3 has 16 amino acids. The CDR3 loop reads CASSPRLAGGWNEQFF. In DNA, the CDR3 is TGTGCCAGCAGTCCAAGACTAGCGGGAGGGTGGAATGAGCAGTTCTTC.

The chain carries TRBV29-1 and TRBJ2-3, with no clear D. CDR1 and CDR2 (germline): SQVTM, ANQGSEA. The length of the CDR3 is 12 residues. The V and J ends lost 3 bases and 0 bases respectively, with 4 bases between them. CDR3 in amino acids: CSVDVSTDTQYF. The CDR3 DNA reads TGCAGCGTTGACGTAAGCACAGATACGCAGTATTTT.

This clone was seen a single time. The rearrangement uses TRBV4-3 and TRBJ2-7, with 7 bases that match TRBD2. The CDR3 has 15 amino acids. Germline V CDR1 and CDR2: LGHNA, YSLEER. Trimming cost V 0 bases and J 2 bases; bases outside gene matches: 4. CDR3: CASSQDHRGAYEQYF. CDR3 coding DNA: TGCGCCAGCAGCCAAGATCACCGGGGGGCCTACGAGCAGTACTTC.

As concerns this clone: Other DNA sequences in the same sample also yield this CDR3. The chain has TRBV29-1 and TRBJ2-3; 8 nucleotides line up with TRBD2. The junction had 1 base not matched to a gene; V was cut back by 6 bases and J by 2 bases. CDR1 is SQVTM and CDR2 is ANQGSEA in the germline V gene. The length of the CDR3 is 12 residues. The CDR3 loop is CSVAGDTDTQYF. The CDR3 bases are TGCAGCGTAGCGGGAGACACAGATACGCAGTATTTT.